A single sample is the source of the 18 T cell receptor beta chains below, sequenced in a study of T cell repertoires in cytomegalovirus infection. Each CDR3 protein gets one entry after TCRdb re-called the reads with MiXCR. This sample has 130,000 or so distinct CDR3 sequences, with 5% to 6.5% found just once. The sequenced sample consisted of PBMCs. These receptors were collected from a human donor in good health (CMV status not recorded). Some clones in this sample may be carry-over from other donors' samples.

This clonotype was recorded at least ten times. In DNA, the CDR3 is TGTGCCAGCAGCTTAGAGCCCTTCAGGGGCGATGAGCAGTTCTTC. Its protein product is CASSLEPFRGDEQFF. The gene calls are TRBV7-6 and TRBJ2-1, with a weak D call TRBD1 (6 bases). The germline V gene encodes CDR1 SGHVS and CDR2 FNYEAQ. Deletions cut 1 base from V and 8 bases from J, with 15 bases between. CDR3 size: 15 residues.

There are a few counts of this clonotype. The V and J genes are TRBV29-1 and TRBJ1-2; possibly TRBD1 for D (6 bases). Trimming shortened V by 6 bases and J by 0 bases, and 11 bases separated the two germline ends. CDR3 length: 13 residues. Germline V gene lookup returns CDR1 SQVTM and CDR2 ANQGSEA. The CDR3 region has the DNA TGCAGCGTACAGGGTTGGGCTAACTATGGCTACACCTTC. It encodes CSVQGWANYGYTF.

In its sample, this clonotype is medium-sized. In nucleotides, the CDR3 is TGTGCCAGCAGCTTAGCCCCCGGGACAGGGGGCGCCGGCTACACCTTC. It encodes CASSLAPGTGGAGYTF. This chain connects TRBV7-2 to TRBJ1-2, with TRBD1 identical over 12 bases. Germline CDR1 SGHTA, CDR2 FQGNSA. The CDR3 extends over 16 amino acids. Trimming took 0 bases from V and 8 from J; bases not matched to a gene: 7. Filled out from reference TRBV7-2 and TRBJ1-2, the complete variable domain reads GAGVSQSPSNKVTEKGKDVELRCDPISGHTALYWYRQSLGQGLEFLIYFQGNSAPDKSGLPSDRFSAERTGGSVSTLTIQRTQQEDSAVYLCASSLAPGTGGAGYTFGSGTRLTVV.

This clonotype has ten or more counts. J is TRBJ2-7 and V is TRBV6-2 or TRBV6-3, with 9 bases that match TRBD2. Germline trimming cut 2 bases from V and 2 bases from J; bases unmatched to any gene: 4. CDR3 length: 15 residues. Germline CDR1 is MNHEY and CDR2 is SVGEGT. CDR3 sequence reads: CASSYGLAGTYEQYF. CDR3 nucleotide sequence: TGTGCCAGCAGTTACGGTCTAGCGGGGACCTACGAGCAGTACTTC.

This chain links TRBV14 with TRBJ2-1; 9 bases map to TRBD1. The CDR3 extends over 20 amino acids. Trimming cost V 3 bases and J 0 bases; bases outside gene matches: 15. Germline V CDR1 and CDR2: SGHDN, FVKESK. The DNA of the CDR3 is TGTGCCAGCAGCCACCCCGGGACAGGGTTTTGGGGGAGCTCCTACAATGAGCAGTTCTTC. This codes for CASSHPGTGFWGSSYNEQFF.

This clonotype occurred many times. The rearrangement links TRBV7-2 to TRBJ1-2; TRBD1 is a possible D gene (6 bases). CDR3 length: 13 amino acids. V was pared by 0 bases and J by 8 bases, with 10 bases between. Germline CDR1 SGHTA, CDR2 FQGNSA. CDR3 protein: CASSLARGGGYTF. The CDR3 region has the DNA TGTGCCAGCAGCTTAGCCAGGGGTGGAGGCTACACCTTC. The variable domain in full, completed from reference TRBV7-2 and TRBJ1-2, reads GAGVSQSPSNKVTEKGKDVELRCDPISGHTALYWYRQSLGQGLEFLIYFQGNSAPDKSGLPSDRFSAERTGGSVSTLTIQRTQQEDSAVYLCASSLARGGGYTFGSGTRLTVV.

This clonotype was detected many times. This chain connects TRBV10-3 to TRBJ1-1; no firm D call. Trimming pared 4 bases from V and 11 bases from J, leaving 17 bases between. This CDR3 is 13 amino acids long. CDR1 and CDR2 from the germline V gene are ENHRY and SYGVKD. The CDR3 protein is CAISGWLTDGAFF. The CDR3 DNA is TGTGCCATCAGTGGATGGCTTACAGATGGGGCTTTCTTT.

In DNA, the CDR3 is TGCAGCGTTGGGGGTTGGGACAGCAATGGCTACACCTTC. Its translation: CSVGGWDSNGYTF. V is TRBV29-1 and J is TRBJ1-2; 7 nucleotides agree with TRBD1. Germline CDR1 reads SQVTM; CDR2 reads ANQGSEA. The ends lost 4 bases at V and 6 bases at J; junction bases unmatched: 8. CDR3 length: 13 residues.

This clonotype appeared a few times. The chain employs TRBV29-1 and TRBJ2-5, with D possibly being TRBD2 (6 bases). This CDR3 contains 12 residues. V was clipped by 8 bases and J by 4 bases, with 14 bases between them. The germline V gene has CDR1 SQVTM and CDR2 ANQGSEA. CDR3 DNA: TGCAGCCATGGGGGGAGAGGAGAGACCCAGTACTTC. This sequence encodes CSHGGRGETQYF.

This clonotype was picked up many times. CDR3 amino acids: CASSLGPAGYEQYF. As DNA, the CDR3 is TGTGCCAGCAGCTTAGGCCCTGCGGGATACGAGCAGTACTTC. V and J are TRBV7-2 and TRBJ2-7; D perhaps matches TRBD2 (6 bases). V was clipped by 1 base and J by 4 bases, with 11 bases between them. CDR3 length equals 14 residues. CDR1 and CDR2 (germline): SGHTA, FQGNSA. Variable domain in full (rest from reference TRBV7-2 and TRBJ2-7): GAGVSQSPSNKVTEKGKDVELRCDPISGHTALYWYRQSLGQGLEFLIYFQGNSAPDKSGLPSDRFSAERTGGSVSTLTIQRTQQEDSAVYLCASSLGPAGYEQYFGPGTRLTVT.

The sample holds many counts of this clonotype. V gene TRBV7-2 combines with J gene TRBJ2-5, with unresolved D. Germline CDR1 is SGHTA and CDR2 is FQGNSA. The V end lost 6 bases, the J end lost 5 bases, and 7 bases lay between the germline ends. The CDR3 length is 11 residues. Here the CDR3 reads CASRESETQYF. Here the CDR3 DNA reads TGTGCCAGCAGAGAGAGTGAGACCCAGTACTTC.

Many counts were recorded for this clonotype. This rearrangement joins TRBV12-3 or TRBV12-4 to TRBJ1-4; 10 nucleotides align to TRBD1. The CDR3 has 16 residues. With V trimmed by 6 bases and J by 5 bases, 9 bases remained unmatched. Written as DNA, the CDR3 is TGTGCCAGCAGCCTCACTATGGGACAGGGGAATGAAAAACTGTTTTTT. Protein sequence: CASSLTMGQGNEKLFF.

The rearrangement joins TRBV7-9 to TRBJ2-1, with TRBD1 matching over 7 bases. Germline CDR1 reads SEHNR; CDR2 reads FQNEAQ (reference sequence). The trim removed 7 bases at V and 4 bases at J, leaving 13 bases unmatched. The CDR3 spans 16 residues. The chain's CDR3 is CASNPPWTGTYNEQFF. In nucleotides, the CDR3 is TGTGCCAGCAACCCACCCTGGACAGGAACATACAATGAGCAGTTCTTC.

There are many counts of this clonotype. The chain recombines TRBV20-1 with TRBJ2-1, with 9 bases that match TRBD2. CDR1 and CDR2 (germline): DFQATT, SNEGSKA (reference sequence). V trimming: 2 bases; J trimming: 6 bases; junction bases outside the gene matches: 5. The CDR3 extends over 14 amino acids. The CDR3: CSARPGLALNEQFF. The CDR3, as DNA: TGCAGTGCTAGACCGGGACTAGCCCTCAATGAGCAGTTCTTC.

This clonotype was seen more than once but under ten times. The J gene is TRBJ1-1, the V gene TRBV9; D not certain. Per germline, CDR1 SGDLS and CDR2 YYNGEE. The CDR3 totals 13 residues. V was clipped by 3 bases and J by 2 bases, with 8 bases between them. The CDR3 sequence is CASSGPLNTEAFF. The CDR3 nucleotides read TGTGCCAGCAGCGGGCCACTAAACACTGAAGCTTTCTTT.

This clonotype was counted at least ten times. The rearrangement joins TRBV10-3 to TRBJ2-2; 7 nucleotides line up with TRBD1. CDR1 and CDR2 (germline): ENHRY, SYGVKD. The CDR3 totals 14 residues. V shed 6 bases, J shed 5 bases, and the junction held 6 bases outside the gene matches. The CDR3 protein is CAISLTGATGELFF. CDR3 DNA: TGTGCCATCAGCCTTACAGGGGCTACCGGGGAGCTGTTTTTT.

This clonotype has a count of ten or more. The gene calls are TRBV7-9 and TRBJ2-7, with D uncertain. V was shortened by 2 bases and J by 2 bases, with 4 bases between the two germline ends. The CDR3 totals 12 residues. The germline gives CDR1 SEHNR, CDR2 FQNEAQ (reference sequence). CDR3 sequence (DNA): TGTGCCAGCAGCTTATCTACCTACGAGCAGTACTTC. Its translation is CASSLSTYEQYF.

The V call is TRBV2, the J call TRBJ1-2, with D unclear. The CDR3 contains 12 residues. Germline V gene data show CDR1 as SNHLY and CDR2 as FYNNEI. With 11 bases removed from V and 8 bases from J, the gap between germline ends came to 18 bases. The CDR3 sequence: CALTPGVGGYTF. Here the CDR3 DNA reads TGTGCCCTTACTCCCGGGGTCGGGGGCTACACCTTC.